This TCR beta chain was observed in a study of cytomegalovirus exposure and HLA in healthy donors. The CDR3 is made up of 15 amino acids. V was clipped by 2 bases and J by 5 bases, with 11 bases between them. Germline CDR1 reads SGDLS; CDR2 reads YYNGEE. Concerning this clone: Its antigen is not known.

Study results and limitations: According to a subsequent analysis, TCR clusters identified in the first cohort showed a tendency to co-occur across the approximately 110 validation repertoires. Under in vitro conditions, three CMV-associated chains were confirmed as specific for CMV antigens.

Measured with immunoSEQ multiplex PCR; TCRdb has only the in-frame clones, and not every one. Of about 160,000 clones listed, 75% to 90% are singletons. This TCR came from a woman under 30 in good health and CMV-seronegative. This chain connects TRBV9 to TRBJ1-6, with a tentative D call TRBD1 (6 bases). The sequenced material came from PBMCs. The chain's CDR3 is CASSVTGTHNSPLHF. Written as DNA, the CDR3 is TGTGCCAGCAGCGTGACCGGGACACATAATTCACCCCTCCACTTT.